The sequence of this T cell receptor beta chain was determined in a study of blood T cell repertoires in COVID-19. Study-wide context: Samples taken during acute and convalescent COVID-19 were collected in the United States, Italy and Spain. PBMCs, B-cell-depleted T cells, or T cells provided the cDNA or gDNA that made up the material.

Per the authors' pipeline: Scientists estimated how many nucleated cells there were by amplifying reference gene primers. Assay used: immunoSEQ multiplex PCR; TCRdb lists only in-frame clones, some missing. The V and J calls and clone size are taken from that table; D and trimming were inferred from the DNA. The sample yields 200,000 to 250,000 clones, approximately 91% seen once. This TCR was recovered from a man aged 55 to 70 who had recovered from COVID-19. Sequenced: peripheral blood.

The CDR3 protein is CASSWGEGKEQYF. CDR3 sequence (DNA): TGCGCCAGCAGCTGGGGGGAAGGAAAAGAGCAGTACTTC. The gene calls are TRBV5-1 and TRBJ2-7, with D tentatively TRBD2 (6 bases). The CDR3 is 13 amino acids. Trimming took 3 bases from V and 7 from J, leaving 14 bases between them. The germline CDR1 and CDR2 sequences are SGHRS and YFSETQ.